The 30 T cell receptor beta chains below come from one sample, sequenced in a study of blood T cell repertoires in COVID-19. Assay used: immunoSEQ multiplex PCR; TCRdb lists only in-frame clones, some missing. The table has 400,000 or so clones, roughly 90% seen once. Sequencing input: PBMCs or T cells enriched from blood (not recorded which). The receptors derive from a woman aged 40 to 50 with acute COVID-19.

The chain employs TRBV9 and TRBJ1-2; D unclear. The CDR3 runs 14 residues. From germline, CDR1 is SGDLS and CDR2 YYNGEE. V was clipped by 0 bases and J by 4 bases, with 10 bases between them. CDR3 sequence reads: CASSVERVGYGYTF. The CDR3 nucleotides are TGTGCCAGCAGCGTAGAGAGGGTTGGCTATGGCTACACCTTC.

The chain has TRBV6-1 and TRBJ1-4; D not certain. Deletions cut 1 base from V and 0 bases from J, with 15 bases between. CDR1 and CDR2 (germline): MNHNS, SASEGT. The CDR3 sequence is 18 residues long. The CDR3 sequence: CASSEGLQSISTNEKLFF. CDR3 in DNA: TGTGCCAGCAGTGAAGGGTTACAGAGTATTTCAACTAATGAAAAACTGTTTTTT.

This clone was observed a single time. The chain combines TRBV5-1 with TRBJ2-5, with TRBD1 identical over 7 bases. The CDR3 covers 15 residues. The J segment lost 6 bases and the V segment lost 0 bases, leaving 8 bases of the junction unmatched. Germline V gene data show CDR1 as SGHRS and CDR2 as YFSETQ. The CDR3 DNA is TGCGCCAGCAGCTTGGAAAGGGACAGCCGGAAGACCCAGTACTTC. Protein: CASSLERDSRKTQYF.

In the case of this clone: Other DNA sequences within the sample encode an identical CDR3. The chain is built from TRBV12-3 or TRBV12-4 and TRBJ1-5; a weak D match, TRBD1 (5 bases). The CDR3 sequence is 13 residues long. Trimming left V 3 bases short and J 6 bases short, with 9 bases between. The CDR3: CASSLQGGQPQHF. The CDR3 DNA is TGTGCCAGCAGTTTGCAGGGAGGTCAGCCCCAGCATTTT.

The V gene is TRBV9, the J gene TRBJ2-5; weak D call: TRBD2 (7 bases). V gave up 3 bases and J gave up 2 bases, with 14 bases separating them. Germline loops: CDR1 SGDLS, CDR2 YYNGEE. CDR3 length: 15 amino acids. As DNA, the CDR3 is TGTGCCAGCAGCGCGGCTAGGGGGGGGCAAGAGACCCAGTACTTC. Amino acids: CASSAARGGQETQYF.

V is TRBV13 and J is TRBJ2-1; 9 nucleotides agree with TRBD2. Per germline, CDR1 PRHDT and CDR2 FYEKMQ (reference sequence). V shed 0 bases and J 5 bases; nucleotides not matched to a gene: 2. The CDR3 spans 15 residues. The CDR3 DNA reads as TGTGCCAGCAGCTTAGGTGGCGGGGGGGACAATGAGCAGTTCTTC. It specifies CASSLGGGGDNEQFF.

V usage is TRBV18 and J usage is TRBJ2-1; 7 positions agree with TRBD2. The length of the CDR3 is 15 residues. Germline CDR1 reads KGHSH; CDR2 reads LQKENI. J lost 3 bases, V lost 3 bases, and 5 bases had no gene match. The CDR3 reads CASSPSGANYNEQFF. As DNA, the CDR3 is TGTGCCAGCTCACCCAGCGGGGCGAACTACAATGAGCAGTTCTTC.

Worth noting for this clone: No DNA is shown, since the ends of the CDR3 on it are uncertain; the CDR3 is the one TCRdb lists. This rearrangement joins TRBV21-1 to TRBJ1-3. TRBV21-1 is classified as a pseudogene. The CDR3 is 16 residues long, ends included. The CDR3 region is CASSKDTVGSGNTIYF.

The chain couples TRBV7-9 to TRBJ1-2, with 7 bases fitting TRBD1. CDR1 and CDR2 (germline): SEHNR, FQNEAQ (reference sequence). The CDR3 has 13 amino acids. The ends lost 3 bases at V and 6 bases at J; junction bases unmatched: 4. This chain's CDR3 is CASSLTGLHGYTF. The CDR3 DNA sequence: TGTGCCAGCAGCTTGACAGGGTTGCATGGCTACACCTTC.

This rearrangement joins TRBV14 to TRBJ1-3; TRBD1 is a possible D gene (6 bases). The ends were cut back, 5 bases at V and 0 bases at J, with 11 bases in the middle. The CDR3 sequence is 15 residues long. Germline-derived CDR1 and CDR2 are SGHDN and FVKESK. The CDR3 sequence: CASSYREFSGNTIYF. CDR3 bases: TGTGCCAGCAGCTACAGGGAGTTCTCTGGAAACACCATATATTTT.

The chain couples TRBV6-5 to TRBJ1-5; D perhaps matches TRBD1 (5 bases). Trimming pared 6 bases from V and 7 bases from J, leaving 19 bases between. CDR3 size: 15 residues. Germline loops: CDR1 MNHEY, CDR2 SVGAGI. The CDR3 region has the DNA TGTGCCAGCAGAGAGCAGGGTCGGGCTGCACAGCCCCAGCATTTT. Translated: CASREQGRAAQPQHF.

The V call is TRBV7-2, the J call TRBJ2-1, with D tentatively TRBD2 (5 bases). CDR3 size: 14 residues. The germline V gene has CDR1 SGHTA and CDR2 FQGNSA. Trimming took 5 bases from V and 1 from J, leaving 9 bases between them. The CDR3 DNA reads TGTGCCAGCAGCCGTCCGGGGTCCTACAATGAGCAGTTCTTC. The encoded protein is CASSRPGSYNEQFF.

The CDR3 nucleotides are TGTGCCAGCAGTTTATCTGGTCCTGCATGGCGGGGGCGGCAAGAGACCCAGTACTTC. Translation: CASSLSGPAWRGRQETQYF. The chain links TRBV27 to TRBJ2-5, with D possibly being TRBD2 (7 bases). The length of the CDR3 is 19 residues. Germline V gives CDR1 MNHEY, CDR2 SMNVEV (reference sequence). The germline V and J ends were trimmed by 0 bases and 2 bases, with 22 bases remaining between them.

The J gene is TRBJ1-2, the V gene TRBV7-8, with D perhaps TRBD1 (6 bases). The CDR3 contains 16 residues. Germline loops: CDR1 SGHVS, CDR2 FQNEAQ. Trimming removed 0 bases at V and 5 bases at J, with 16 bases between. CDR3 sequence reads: CASSLAADRNKYGYTF. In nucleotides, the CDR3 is TGTGCCAGCAGCTTAGCAGCTGACAGGAACAAATATGGCTACACCTTC.

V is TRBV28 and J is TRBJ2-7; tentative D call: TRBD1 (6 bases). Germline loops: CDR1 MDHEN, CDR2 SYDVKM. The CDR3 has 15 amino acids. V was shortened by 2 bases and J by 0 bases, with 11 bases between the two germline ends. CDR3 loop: CASSLRGTPSYEQYF. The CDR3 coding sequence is TGTGCCAGCAGTTTAAGGGGGACCCCCTCCTACGAGCAGTACTTC.

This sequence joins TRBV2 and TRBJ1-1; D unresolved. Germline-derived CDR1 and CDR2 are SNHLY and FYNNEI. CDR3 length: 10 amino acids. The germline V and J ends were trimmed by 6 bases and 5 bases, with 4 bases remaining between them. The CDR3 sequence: CASSGTEAFF. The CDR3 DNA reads TGTGCCAGCAGCGGGACTGAAGCTTTCTTT.

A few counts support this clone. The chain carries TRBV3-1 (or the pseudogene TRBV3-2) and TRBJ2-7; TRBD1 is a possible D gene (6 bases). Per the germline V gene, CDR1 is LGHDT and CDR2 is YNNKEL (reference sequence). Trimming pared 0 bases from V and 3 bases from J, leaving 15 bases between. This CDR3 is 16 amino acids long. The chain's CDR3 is CASSQDIEEDSYEQYF. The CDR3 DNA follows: TGTGCCAGCAGCCAAGATATTGAGGAGGACAGCTACGAGCAGTACTTC.

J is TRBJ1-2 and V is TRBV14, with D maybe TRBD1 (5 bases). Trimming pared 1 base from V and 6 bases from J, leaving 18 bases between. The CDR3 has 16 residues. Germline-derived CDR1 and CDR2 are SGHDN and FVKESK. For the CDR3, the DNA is TGTGCCAGCAGCCAAGGTGGAGGGACCGGTGGGGATGGCTACACCTTC. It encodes CASSQGGGTGGDGYTF.

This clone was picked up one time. The chain's CDR3 is CASSDSSVQPQHF. CDR3 sequence (DNA): TGTGCCAGCAGTGATTCCTCGGTTCAGCCCCAGCATTTT. The J gene is TRBJ1-5, the V gene TRBV2; D gene uncertain. The germline gives CDR1 SNHLY, CDR2 FYNNEI. V was pared by 3 bases and J by 6 bases, with 9 bases between. This CDR3 region has 13 residues.

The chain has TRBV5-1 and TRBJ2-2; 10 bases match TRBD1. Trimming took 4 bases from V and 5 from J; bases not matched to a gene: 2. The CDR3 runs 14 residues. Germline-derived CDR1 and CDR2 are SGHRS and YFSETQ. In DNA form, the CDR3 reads TGCGCCAGCAGCAAGGACAGGGGGACCGGGGAGCTGTTTTTT. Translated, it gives CASSKDRGTGELFF.

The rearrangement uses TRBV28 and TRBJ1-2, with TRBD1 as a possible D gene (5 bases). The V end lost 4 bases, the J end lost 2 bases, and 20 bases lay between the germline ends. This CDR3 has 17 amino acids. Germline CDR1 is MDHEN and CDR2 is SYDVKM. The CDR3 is CASSSVREAGLNYGYTF. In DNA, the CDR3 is TGTGCCAGCAGTTCTGTCAGGGAGGCGGGTTTGAACTATGGCTACACCTTC.

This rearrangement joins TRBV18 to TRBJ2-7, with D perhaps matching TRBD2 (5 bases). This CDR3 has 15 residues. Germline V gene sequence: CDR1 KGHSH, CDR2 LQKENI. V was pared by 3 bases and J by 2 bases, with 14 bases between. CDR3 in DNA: TGTGCCAGCTCACCCCGTTCGGGGAGAACCTACGAGCAGTACTTC. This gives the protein CASSPRSGRTYEQYF.

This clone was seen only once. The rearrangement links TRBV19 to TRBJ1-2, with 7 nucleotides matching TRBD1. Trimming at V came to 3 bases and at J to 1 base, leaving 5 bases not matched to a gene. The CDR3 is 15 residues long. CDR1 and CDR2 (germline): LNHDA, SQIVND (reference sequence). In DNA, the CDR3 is TGTGCCAGTAGTATCGCCGGACAGGATAACTATGGCTACACCTTC. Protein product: CASSIAGQDNYGYTF.

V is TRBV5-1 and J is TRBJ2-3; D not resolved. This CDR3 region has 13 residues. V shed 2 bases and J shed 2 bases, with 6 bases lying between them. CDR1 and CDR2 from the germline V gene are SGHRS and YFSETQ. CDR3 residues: CASSFSNTDTQYF. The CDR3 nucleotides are TGCGCCAGCAGCTTTTCTAACACAGATACGCAGTATTTT. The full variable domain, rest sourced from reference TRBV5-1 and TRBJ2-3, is KAGVTQTPRYLIKTRGQQVTLSCSPISGHRSVSWYQQTPGQGLQFLFEYFSETQRNKGNFPGRFSGRQFSNSRSEMNVSTLELGDSALYLCASSFSNTDTQYFGPGTRLTVL.

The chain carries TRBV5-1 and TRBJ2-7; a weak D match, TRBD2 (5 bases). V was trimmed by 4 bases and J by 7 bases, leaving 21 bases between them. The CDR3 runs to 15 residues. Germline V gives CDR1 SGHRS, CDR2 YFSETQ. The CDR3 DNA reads TGCGCCAGCAGCCCTACACCGGGGAGCACCGGGGAGCAGTACTTC. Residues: CASSPTPGSTGEQYF.

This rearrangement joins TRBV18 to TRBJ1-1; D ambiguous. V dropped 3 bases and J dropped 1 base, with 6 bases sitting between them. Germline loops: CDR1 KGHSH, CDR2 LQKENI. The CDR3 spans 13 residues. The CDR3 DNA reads TGTGCCAGCTCACCTAAGCAGAACACTGAAGCTTTCTTT. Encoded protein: CASSPKQNTEAFF.

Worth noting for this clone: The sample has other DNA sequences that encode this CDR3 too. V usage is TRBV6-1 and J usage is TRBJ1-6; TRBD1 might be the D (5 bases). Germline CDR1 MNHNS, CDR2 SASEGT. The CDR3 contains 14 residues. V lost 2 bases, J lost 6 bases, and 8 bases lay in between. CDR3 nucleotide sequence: TGTGCCAGCAGTGAATTTCAGGGTAATTCACCCCTCCACTTT. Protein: CASSEFQGNSPLHF.

CDR3 in amino acids: CAISDTLLDSYEQYF. In DNA form, the CDR3 reads TGTGCCATCAGCGACACACTACTAGACTCCTACGAGCAGTACTTC. J is TRBJ2-7 and V is TRBV10-3; tentatively, D is TRBD2 (5 bases). CDR3 length: 15 amino acids. V lost 6 bases to trimming and J lost 0 bases, with 15 bases between them. CDR1 ENHRY and CDR2 SYGVKD come from the germline V gene.

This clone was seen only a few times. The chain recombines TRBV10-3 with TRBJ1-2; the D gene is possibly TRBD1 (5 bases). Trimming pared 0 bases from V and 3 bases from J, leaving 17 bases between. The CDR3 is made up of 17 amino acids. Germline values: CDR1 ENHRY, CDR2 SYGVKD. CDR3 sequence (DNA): TGTGCCATCAGTGAGTCGAAAGTCGGGGGAGAAGACTATGGCTACACCTTC. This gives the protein CAISESKVGGEDYGYTF.

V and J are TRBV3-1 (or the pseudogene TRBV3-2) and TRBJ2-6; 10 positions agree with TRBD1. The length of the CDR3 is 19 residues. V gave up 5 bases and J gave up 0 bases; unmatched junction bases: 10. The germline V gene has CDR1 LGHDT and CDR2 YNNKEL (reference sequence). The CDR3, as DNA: TGTGCCAGCAGCTCCCACCCGACAGGGGGCCTCTCTGGGGCCAACGTCCTGACTTTC. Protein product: CASSSHPTGGLSGANVLTF.